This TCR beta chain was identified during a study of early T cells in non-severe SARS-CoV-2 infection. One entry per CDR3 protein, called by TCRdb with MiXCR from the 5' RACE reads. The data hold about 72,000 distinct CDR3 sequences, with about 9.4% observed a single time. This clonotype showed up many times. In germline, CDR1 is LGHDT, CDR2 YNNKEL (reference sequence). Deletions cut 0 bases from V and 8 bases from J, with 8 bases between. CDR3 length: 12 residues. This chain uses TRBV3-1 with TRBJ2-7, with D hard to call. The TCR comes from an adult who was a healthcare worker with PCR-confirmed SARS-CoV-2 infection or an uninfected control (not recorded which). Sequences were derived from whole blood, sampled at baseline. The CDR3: CASSQDLGKQYF. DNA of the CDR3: TGTGCCAGCAGCCAAGACCTGGGCAAGCAGTACTTC.